Below are 10 T cell receptor beta chains sequenced from a single sample in a study of blood T cell repertoires in COVID-19. Sequencing used immunoSEQ multiplex PCR; TCRdb keeps in-frame clones, though not all of them. The table lists around 180,000 clones, approximately 79% of them singletons, with less than 3% in the top ten. The sample taken for sequencing was peripheral blood. Receptors were obtained from an elderly woman with acute or convalescent COVID-19.

The rearrangement links TRBV10-1 to TRBJ2-7, with TRBD2 matching over 12 bases. Looked up from germline, CDR1 is WNHNN and CDR2 is SYGVQD (reference sequence). V was clipped by 10 bases and J by 6 bases; unmatched bases: 10. The CDR3 is 14 amino acids. The CDR3 loop reads CANPRTSGKVEQYF. CDR3 nucleotides: TGCGCCAACCCGAGGACTAGCGGGAAGGTCGAGCAGTACTTC.

Only one count was recorded for this clone. The chain combines TRBV19 with TRBJ2-7, with 11 bases fitting TRBD2. This CDR3 has 16 residues. Germline CDR1 is LNHDA and CDR2 is SQIVND (reference sequence). V trimming: 2 bases; J trimming: 2 bases; junction bases outside the gene matches: 5. CDR3 residues: CASSISSGRGTYEQYF. The CDR3 nucleotides read TGTGCCAGTAGTATAAGTAGCGGGAGGGGAACCTACGAGCAGTACTTC.

J is TRBJ2-3 and V is TRBV5-1; D is unresolved. Germline CDR1 and CDR2: SGHRS and YFSETQ. CDR3 length equals 15 residues. V was clipped by 1 base and J by 2 bases, with 11 bases between them. The CDR3 bases are TGCGCCAGCAGCTTGTCCCAGCGTGTCACAGATACGCAGTATTTT. It specifies CASSLSQRVTDTQYF.

The CDR3 is CASSDQGASTGELFF. For the CDR3, the DNA is TGTGCCAGCAGCGACCAGGGGGCTAGCACCGGGGAGCTGTTTTTT. The chain employs TRBV2 and TRBJ2-2; 8 nucleotides match TRBD1. V trimming: 6 bases; J trimming: 4 bases; junction bases outside the gene matches: 7. Germline V lookup: CDR1 SNHLY, CDR2 FYNNEI. The CDR3 contains 15 residues.

The chain employs TRBV27 and TRBJ2-1; 11 bases map to TRBD1. CDR1 and CDR2 (germline): MNHEY, SMNVEV (reference sequence). This CDR3 is 15 amino acids long. J was trimmed by 6 bases and V by 6 bases; bases with no gene match: 7. For the CDR3, the DNA is TGTGCCAGCAGCCTTGGACAGGGGGCTTCCAATGAGCAGTTCTTC. Its protein is CASSLGQGASNEQFF.

The rearrangement links TRBV6-6 to TRBJ2-5; D call uncertain. The CDR3 sequence is 13 residues long. V was clipped by 4 bases and J by 1 base, with 7 bases between them. From germline, CDR1 is MNHNY and CDR2 SVGAGI (reference sequence). The CDR3 reads CASSFRLQETQYF. CDR3 nucleotides: TGTGCCAGCAGTTTCCGACTCCAAGAGACCCAGTACTTC.

J is TRBJ2-3 and V is TRBV3-1 (or the pseudogene TRBV3-2), with a tentative D call TRBD1 (5 bases). The CDR3 spans 15 residues. V lost 1 base and J lost 4, with 12 bases in between. Germline V gene data show CDR1 as LGHDT and CDR2 as YNNKEL (reference sequence). The CDR3: CASSQVIRGADTQYF. The CDR3 nucleotides are TGTGCCAGCAGCCAAGTTATAAGGGGCGCAGATACGCAGTATTTT.

This clone was counted a single time. The CDR3 region has the DNA TGTGCCAGCAGCTCCCCGGGACAGGGGAGACTTTACGAGCAGTACTTC. Protein sequence: CASSSPGQGRLYEQYF. The J gene is TRBJ2-7, the V gene TRBV7-2; the match to TRBD1 covers 10 bases. Germline V gene data show CDR1 as SGHTA and CDR2 as FQGNSA. Trimming cost V 4 bases and J 4 bases; bases outside gene matches: 10. The CDR3 runs to 16 residues.

This clone has only one observation. The chain uses TRBV3-1 (or the pseudogene TRBV3-2) and TRBJ2-5; tentatively, D is TRBD1 (6 bases). The CDR3 covers 16 residues. V lost 4 bases and J lost 2, with 17 bases in between. Looked up from germline, CDR1 is LGHDT and CDR2 is YNNKEL (reference sequence). CDR3 bases: TGTGCCAGCAGCCCAGGGGTGTCTCGGGAACAAGAGACCCAGTACTTC. Its protein product is CASSPGVSREQETQYF.

V and J are TRBV5-1 and TRBJ2-1, with 9 nucleotides matching TRBD1. The germline V gene has CDR1 SGHRS and CDR2 YFSETQ. CDR3 size: 16 residues. J lost 4 bases, V lost 0 bases, and 5 bases had no gene match. CDR3 nucleotides: TGCGCCAGCAGCTTGGACGCCGGACAGGGGTACAATGAGCAGTTCTTC. Its protein is CASSLDAGQGYNEQFF.